This TCR beta chain was retrieved from a study of CD8 T cells in Susac syndrome. Purification of the CD8+ and CD4+ T cells relied on negative isolation, and TEMRA cells underwent FACS enrichment. The RNA input was about 0.5 to 1 ug, and it was reverse transcribed with random hexamers. TCR beta CDR3 was amplified by immunoSEQ multiplex PCR. This amplification extended across 54 Vbeta and 13 Jbeta segments. TCRdb reanalysed the immunoSEQ multiplex PCR reads using MiXCR and keeps one entry per CDR3 protein. The table records about 140,000 distinct CDR3 sequences, 94% of them present only once. With 5 bases clipped from V and 4 bases from J, the junction kept 3 bases outside the gene matches. This CDR3 has 15 amino acids. CDR1 and CDR2 from the germline V gene are MNHEY and SMNVEV (reference sequence).

The TCR was taken from a human donor in good health. Sequencing was carried out using CD8+ T cells from PBMCs. The V gene is TRBV27, the J gene TRBJ2-1; 12 bases map to TRBD2. In DNA, the CDR3 is TGTGCCAGCAGTCTAGCGGGAGGGCCGTACAATGAGCAGTTCTTC. As protein: CASSLAGGPYNEQFF.